The text below deals with one T cell receptor (beta chain). What it binds is unknown. The data stem from a study of post-analysis software for immune sequencing data. Study results and limitations: TRBV segments more frequent in patients than in controls numbered several and included TRBV5-6, TRBV5-1 and TRBV20-1.

Germline loops: CDR1 LGHNT, CDR2 FRNRAP. Trimming left V 5 bases short and J 5 bases short, with 16 bases between. This CDR3 has 15 residues. cDNA libraries of TCR beta carried unique molecular identifiers. TCRdb used MiXCR to reprocess the PCR reads, holding one entry per CDR3 protein. The sample carries around 710,000 distinct CDR3 sequences, more than 45% recorded once. The chain recombines TRBV12-5 with TRBJ1-5; D perhaps matches TRBD1 (5 bases). This clonotype was obtained from a girl aged 5-17 years with multiple sclerosis. The sample consisted of blood. The CDR3 here is CASGPQTTDYQPQHF. CDR3 in DNA: TGTGCTAGTGGTCCACAAACGACAGACTATCAGCCCCAGCATTTT. Using reference TRBV12-5 and TRBJ1-5 for the parts outside the CDR3, the full variable domain is DARVTQTPRHKVTEMGQEVTMRCQPILGHNTVFWYRQTMMQGLELLAYFRNRAPLDDSGMPKDRFSAEMPDATLATLKIQPSEPRDSAVYFCASGPQTTDYQPQHFGDGTRLSIL.